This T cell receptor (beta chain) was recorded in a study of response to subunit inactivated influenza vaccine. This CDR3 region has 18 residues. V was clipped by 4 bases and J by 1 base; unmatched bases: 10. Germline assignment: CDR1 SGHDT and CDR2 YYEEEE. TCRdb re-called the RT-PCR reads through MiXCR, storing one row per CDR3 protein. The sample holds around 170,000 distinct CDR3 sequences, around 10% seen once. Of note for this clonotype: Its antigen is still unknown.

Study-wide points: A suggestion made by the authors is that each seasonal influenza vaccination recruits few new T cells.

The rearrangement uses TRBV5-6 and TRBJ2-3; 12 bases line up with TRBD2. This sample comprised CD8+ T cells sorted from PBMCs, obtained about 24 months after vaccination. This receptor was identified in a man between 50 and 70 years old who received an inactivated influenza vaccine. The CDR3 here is CASSHRLAGDRGTDTQYF. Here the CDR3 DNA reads TGTGCCAGCAGCCACAGACTAGCGGGAGACCGGGGCACAGATACGCAGTATTTT.